This entry lists 4 T cell receptor beta chains sequenced from one sample in a study of cytomegalovirus exposure and HLA in healthy donors. It was with 60 Vbeta and 13 Jbeta primers that the PCR ran. Only in-frame clones appear in the TCRdb table, and some are missing; sequencing was by immunoSEQ multiplex PCR. The table lists over 65,000 clones. The material sequenced was PBMCs. The receptors were sampled from a man younger than 45 in good health and CMV-seronegative.

This chain links TRBV10-3 with TRBJ2-3, with D possibly matching TRBD1 (6 bases). The CDR3 is made up of 14 amino acids. The germline CDR1 and CDR2 sequences are ENHRY and SYGVKD. The V end was cut by 11 bases, the J end by 2 bases, with 17 bases between. The CDR3 DNA follows: TGTGCCTCCCAGGGGCTTTGGCCCACAGATACGCAGTATTTT. It yields the protein CASQGLWPTDTQYF.

The chain joins TRBV7-3 to TRBJ2-1, with D maybe TRBD2 (5 bases). Per the germline V gene, CDR1 is SGHTA and CDR2 is FQGTGA. CDR3 length: 13 amino acids. Trimming shortened V by 4 bases and J by 4 bases, and 8 bases separated the two germline ends. CDR3 DNA sequence: TGTGCCAGCAGCTCGGACTCATACAATGAGCAGTTCTTC. Protein product: CASSSDSYNEQFF.

This chain links TRBV6-5 with TRBJ1-1; 7 positions match TRBD1. This CDR3 spans 16 amino acids. Germline trimming cut 1 base from V and 2 bases from J; bases unmatched to any gene: 7. Germline CDR1 reads MNHEY; CDR2 reads SVGAGI. This CDR3 is CASSYFGQDFNTEAFF. CDR3 bases: TGTGCCAGCAGTTACTTCGGACAGGACTTTAACACTGAAGCTTTCTTT.

The chain employs TRBV2 and TRBJ2-1; D ambiguous. The V gene's germline CDR1 is SNHLY and CDR2 FYNNEI. CDR3 length equals 15 residues. Deletions cut 11 bases from V and 0 bases from J, with 17 bases between. The CDR3 here is CAGLQEFSSYNEQFF. CDR3 nucleotide sequence: TGTGCCGGCCTCCAGGAATTCAGCTCCTACAATGAGCAGTTCTTC.